This TCR beta chain was found in a study of T cell responses to AZD1222 COVID-19 vaccine. Study-wide findings and caveats: At baseline, seropositivity was found in only six or seven AZD1222 recipients.

Clones were sequenced by immunoSEQ multiplex PCR, and TCRdb holds only the in-frame ones, with some missing. There are under 150,000 clones in the sample; 93% occur only once, and around 5.9% lies in the top ten. The CDR3 is made up of 17 amino acids. Germline V lookup: CDR1 LNHDA, CDR2 SQIVND (reference sequence). V shed 5 bases and J 5 bases; nucleotides not matched to a gene: 13. This clone came up once. What it binds is unknown. The chain has TRBV19 and TRBJ1-5; TRBD1 matches at 9 bases. Specimen: peripheral blood, collected on day 0 of AZD1222 vaccination. The sequence came from an adult in good health. Written as DNA, the CDR3 is TGTGCCAGTAGTGAAAAACAGGGGGCCCGGGCATATCAGCCCCAGCATTTT. The encoded protein is CASSEKQGARAYQPQHF.